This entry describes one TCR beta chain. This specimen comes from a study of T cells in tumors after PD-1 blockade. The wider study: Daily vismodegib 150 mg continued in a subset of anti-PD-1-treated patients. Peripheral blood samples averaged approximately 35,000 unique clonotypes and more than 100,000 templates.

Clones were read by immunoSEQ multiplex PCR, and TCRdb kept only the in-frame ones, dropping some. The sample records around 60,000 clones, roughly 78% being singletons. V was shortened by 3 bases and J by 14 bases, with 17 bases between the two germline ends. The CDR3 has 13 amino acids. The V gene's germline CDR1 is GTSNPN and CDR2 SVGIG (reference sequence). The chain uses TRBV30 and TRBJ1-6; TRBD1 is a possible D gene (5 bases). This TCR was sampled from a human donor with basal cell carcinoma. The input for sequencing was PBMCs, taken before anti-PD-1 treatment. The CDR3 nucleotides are TGTGCCTGGAGAATCCTTTCCGGGGCAGCCCTCCACTTT. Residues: CAWRILSGAALHF.